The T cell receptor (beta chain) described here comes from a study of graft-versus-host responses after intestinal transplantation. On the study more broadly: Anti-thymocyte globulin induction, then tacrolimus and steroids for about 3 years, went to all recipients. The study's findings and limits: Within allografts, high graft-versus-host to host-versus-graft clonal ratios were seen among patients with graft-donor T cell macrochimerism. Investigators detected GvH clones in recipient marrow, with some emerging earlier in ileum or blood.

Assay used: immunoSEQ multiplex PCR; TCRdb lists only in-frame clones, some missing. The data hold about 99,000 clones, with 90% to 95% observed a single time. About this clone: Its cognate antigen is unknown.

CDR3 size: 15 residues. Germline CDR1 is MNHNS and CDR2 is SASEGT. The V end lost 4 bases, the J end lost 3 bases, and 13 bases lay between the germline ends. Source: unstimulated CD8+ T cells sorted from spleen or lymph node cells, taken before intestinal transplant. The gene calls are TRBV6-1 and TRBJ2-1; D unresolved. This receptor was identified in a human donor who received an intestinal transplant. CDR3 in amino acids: CASSAESTDYNEQFF. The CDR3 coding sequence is TGTGCCAGCAGTGCGGAAAGTACGGACTACAATGAGCAGTTCTTC.